The next 19 T cell receptor beta chains were all read from a single sample in a study of T-cell reconstitution after alpha-beta-depleted transplantation in children. Unique molecular identifiers were used in preparing the TCRbeta library. TCRdb reanalysed the PCR reads using MiXCR and keeps one entry per CDR3 protein. The data show 300,000 or so distinct CDR3 sequences, 9.9% seen once. Material: PBMCs from the stem cell graft donor, obtained from the stem cell graft. Every receptor here comes from a human donor who donated a stem cell graft to a child with SCID.

This clonotype has just a few counts. V and J are TRBV25-1 and TRBJ2-7; perhaps D is TRBD1 or TRBD2 (5 bases each). V was clipped by 7 bases and J by 2 bases, with 24 bases between them. Looked up from germline, CDR1 is MGHDK and CDR2 is SYGVNS. The CDR3 consists of 17 residues. For the CDR3, the DNA is TGTGCCAGCACCCCCCGGGAAACGACAGCCTTCACCTACGAGCAGTACTTC. This translates into CASTPRETTAFTYEQYF.

This clonotype showed up just a few times. This CDR3 is CASSGGLAGYNEQFF. The CDR3 nucleotides read TGTGCCAGCAGTGGGGGACTAGCGGGGTACAATGAGCAGTTCTTC. This chain connects TRBV6-2 or TRBV6-3 to TRBJ2-1; 13 bases map to TRBD2. Germline trimming cut 5 bases from V and 4 bases from J; bases unmatched to any gene: 2. Germline V gene sequence: CDR1 MNHEY, CDR2 SVGEGT. CDR3 size: 15 residues.

This clonotype was seen only a few times. The V call is TRBV12-3 or TRBV12-4, the J call TRBJ2-2, with 10 bases fitting TRBD2. The CDR3 totals 18 residues. Losses at the gene ends were 6 bases for V and 0 bases for J; bases not matched to a gene: 10. As DNA, the CDR3 is TGTGCCAGCAGCCAATGGGGTAGCGGGGGGTCGAACACCGGGGAGCTGTTTTTT. Protein product: CASSQWGSGGSNTGELFF.

The table lists this clonotype with many counts. J is TRBJ2-7 and V is TRBV12-3 or TRBV12-4, with 13 bases lining up with TRBD2. J lost 3 bases, V lost 5 bases, and 1 base had no gene match. CDR3 size: 14 residues. The CDR3 reads CASSRTSGGYEQYF. The DNA of the CDR3 is TGTGCCAGCAGTCGGACTAGCGGGGGCTACGAGCAGTACTTC.

The sample holds a few counts of this clonotype. The CDR3: CAISENGAGEAFF. The CDR3 DNA sequence: TGTGCCATCAGTGAGAATGGAGCAGGCGAAGCTTTCTTT. V gene TRBV10-3 combines with J gene TRBJ1-1; D not resolved. Germline V lookup: CDR1 ENHRY, CDR2 SYGVKD. V was trimmed by 2 bases and J by 8 bases, leaving 12 bases between them. CDR3 length: 13 amino acids.

This clonotype occurred a few times. The chain uses TRBV27 and TRBJ2-5, with a possible D match to TRBD1 (6 bases). V was cut by 6 bases and J by 0 bases, with 14 bases left in between. The CDR3 is 15 amino acids. CDR1 is MNHEY and CDR2 is SMNVEV in the germline V gene (reference sequence). CDR3 amino acids: CASSQRDNYQETQYF. The CDR3 nucleotides read TGTGCCAGCAGCCAACGGGACAACTACCAAGAGACCCAGTACTTC.

The rearrangement uses TRBV7-8 and TRBJ1-1; 9 bases match TRBD1. Germline CDR1 and CDR2: SGHVS and FQNEAQ. The V segment lost 0 bases and the J segment 2 bases; nucleotides outside the gene matches: 7. The CDR3 runs 17 residues. CDR3: CASSLALPGQGNTEAFF. Written as DNA, the CDR3 is TGTGCCAGCAGCTTAGCGCTTCCGGGACAGGGAAACACTGAAGCTTTCTTT.

J is TRBJ2-4 and V is TRBV4-2, with D possibly being TRBD2 (6 bases). Trimming cost V 0 bases and J 2 bases, with 8 bases left between them. Germline lookup yields CDR1 LGHNA and CDR2 YNFKEQ. CDR3 length: 15 residues. The CDR3 region is CASSQDGGTKNIQYF. The CDR3 coding sequence is TGTGCCAGCAGCCAAGACGGAGGGACCAAAAACATTCAGTACTTC.

At least ten counts were recorded for this clonotype. The gene calls are TRBV12-3 or TRBV12-4 and TRBJ1-1; D ambiguous. The CDR3 is 13 residues long. V gave up 5 bases and J gave up 1 base, with 8 bases separating them. CDR3 sequence reads: CASSQYRNTEAFF. CDR3 sequence (DNA): TGTGCCAGCAGTCAATACAGGAACACTGAAGCTTTCTTT.

This clonotype showed up just a few times. The rearrangement links TRBV7-9 to TRBJ1-1, with a possible D match to TRBD1 (6 bases). This CDR3 comprises 16 residues. CDR1 SEHNR and CDR2 FQNEAQ come from the germline V gene (reference sequence). V was cut by 3 bases and J by 5 bases, with 19 bases left in between. This CDR3 is CASSFAPSGVRTEAFF. The CDR3 nucleotides read TGTGCCAGCAGCTTCGCCCCCTCAGGGGTAAGGACTGAAGCTTTCTTT.

The CDR3 coding sequence is TGTGCCAGCAGTTTTGGGGAGGGTATCGGCTACACCTTC. This codes for CASSFGEGIGYTF. The chain carries TRBV27 and TRBJ1-2; no clear D gene. The V gene's germline CDR1 is MNHEY and CDR2 SMNVEV (reference sequence). The CDR3 runs 13 residues. V shed 3 bases and J shed 8 bases, with 13 bases lying between them.

The sample holds many counts of this clonotype. The chain carries TRBV20-1 and TRBJ2-4, with D possibly TRBD2 on 6 matching bases. This CDR3 has 15 residues. Trimming removed 1 base from V and 0 bases from J, with 10 bases in between. Germline V gene data show CDR1 as DFQATT and CDR2 as SNEGSKA (reference sequence). This CDR3 is CSARAPGLAKNIQYF. The CDR3 coding sequence is TGCAGTGCTAGAGCCCCGGGACTAGCCAAAAACATTCAGTACTTC.

The CDR3 bases are TGTGCCAGCAGTTACGGGGGGACTGGTGAGCAGTTCTTC. This sequence encodes CASSYGGTGEQFF. The chain carries TRBV6-2 or TRBV6-3 and TRBJ2-1; D might be TRBD2 (6 bases). This CDR3 is built from 13 residues. Looked up from germline, CDR1 is MNHEY and CDR2 is SVGEGT. Trimming removed 2 bases from V and 9 bases from J, with 11 bases in between.

This clonotype was recorded at least ten times. This chain uses TRBV7-8 with TRBJ1-1; D might be TRBD1 (6 bases). Germline loops: CDR1 SGHVS, CDR2 FQNEAQ. V was trimmed by 3 bases and J by 6 bases, leaving 14 bases between them. This CDR3 region has 14 residues. DNA for the CDR3: TGTGCCAGCAGCTTGATACAGGGTCGGGCTGAAGCTTTCTTT. Translation: CASSLIQGRAEAFF.

The chain joins TRBV4-1 to TRBJ2-5; D may match TRBD1 or TRBD2 (7 bases each). V was trimmed by 1 base and J by 2 bases, leaving 20 bases between them. Germline V gene data show CDR1 as MGHRA and CDR2 as YSYEKL. The CDR3 consists of 18 residues. The CDR3 spells CASSQALGGGQKQETQYF. The DNA for the CDR3 is TGCGCCAGCAGCCAAGCCCTGGGGGGGGGACAGAAACAAGAGACCCAGTACTTC.

The J gene is TRBJ1-2, the V gene TRBV20-1, with 10 bases matching TRBD1. CDR1 is DFQATT, CDR2 SNEGSKA, per germline (reference sequence). The CDR3 is 14 amino acids. V shed 0 bases and J 6 bases; nucleotides not matched to a gene: 4. The CDR3 DNA reads as TGCAGTGCTAGAGATTATGGGACAGGGGATGGCTACACCTTC. It translates to CSARDYGTGDGYTF.

The chain couples TRBV2 to TRBJ2-1; TRBD1 matches 9 bases. The trim removed 0 bases at V and 7 bases at J, leaving 1 base unmatched. Per the germline V gene, CDR1 is SNHLY and CDR2 is FYNNEI. The CDR3 loop spans 14 amino acids. Here the CDR3 reads CASSEATGGNEQFF. The CDR3 bases are TGTGCCAGCAGTGAAGCGACAGGGGGGAATGAGCAGTTCTTC.

V and J are TRBV5-1 and TRBJ2-7; D may be TRBD2 (6 bases). The CDR3 consists of 14 residues. Germline V lookup: CDR1 SGHRS, CDR2 YFSETQ. Trimming pared 9 bases from V and 0 bases from J, leaving 16 bases between. CDR3 in DNA: TGCGCCACCCGGCCGGGGGAGAACTCCTACGAGCAGTACTTC. Protein product: CATRPGENSYEQYF. The variable domain in full, with the rest retrieved from reference TRBV5-1 and TRBJ2-7, is KAGVTQTPRYLIKTRGQQVTLSCSPISGHRSVSWYQQTPGQGLQFLFEYFSETQRNKGNFPGRFSGRQFSNSRSEMNVSTLELGDSALYLCATRPGENSYEQYFGPGTRLTVT.

The table lists this clonotype with a few counts. The V gene is TRBV12-3 or TRBV12-4, the J gene TRBJ1-2, with no clear D. Trimming shortened V by 6 bases and J by 2 bases, and 10 bases separated the two germline ends. The CDR3 is 13 amino acids. The CDR3 bases are TGTGCCAGCAGCGCCGACATAAACTATGGCTACACCTTC. Its translation: CASSADINYGYTF.